This entry features one T cell receptor (beta chain) sequence. This specimen belongs to a study of blood T cell repertoires in COVID-19. Across the study: T cells, B-cell-depleted T cells, or PBMCs supplied cDNA or gDNA.

Losses at the gene ends were 4 bases for V and 3 bases for J; bases not matched to a gene: 4. This CDR3 spans 14 amino acids. Germline V gene sequence: CDR1 KGHSH, CDR2 LQKENI. Authors' analysis steps: Reference gene primer amplification gave estimated nucleated cell counts. Measured with immunoSEQ multiplex PCR; TCRdb has only the in-frame clones, and not every one. V, J and clone size are those of that table, while D and trimming were read from the DNA. Found here are some 95,000 clones, about four fifths of them singletons; the top ten hold around 22%. The chain employs TRBV18 and TRBJ2-5, with 8 bases matching TRBD2. The receptor was derived from a man between 65 and 79 years old with acute or convalescent COVID-19. The sample consisted of peripheral blood. CDR3 coding DNA: TGTGCCAGCTCACACGGGAGGGCGGAAGAGACCCAGTACTTC. Translated, it gives CASSHGRAEETQYF.